This T cell receptor (beta chain) appears in the sequencing data of a study of CD8+ T cells in alopecia areata. Study-wide context: Treated patients were given oral tofacitinib, which was dosed at 5 to 10 mg twice daily.

Study-level points and caveats: Clonality in lesional scalp, especially alopecia totalis/universalis, exceeded that of normal scalp.

Obtained from alopecia areata patients were lesional scalp punch biopsies along with peripheral blood. PBMCs provided sorted CD4+ and CD8+ T cells. Investigators isolated RNA and reverse transcribed it into cDNA to act as the sequencing template. The assay was immunoSEQ multiplex PCR, and TCRdb's table has in-frame clones only and misses some. The sample has fewer than 200,000 clones, around 50% seen once. The CDR3 consists of 12 residues. Germline CDR1 is MGHDK and CDR2 is SYGVNS. V lost 4 bases and J lost 8, with 11 bases in between. Points on this clone: Its target is unknown.

The TCR originated in a human donor with alopecia areata. The J gene is TRBJ1-2, the V gene TRBV25-1; D remains ambiguous. The input for sequencing was CD4+ T cells sorted from blood, taken at week 0. CDR3 in DNA: TGTGCCAGCAGTGCCTTCAAAGGCGGCTACACCTTC. Protein: CASSAFKGGYTF.